A single count supports the clone carrying this TCR beta chain. Its antigen is not identified. The data stem from a study of cytomegalovirus exposure and HLA in healthy donors. Findings and caveats of the study: According to the study, 160 or so TCR beta chains were cytomegalovirus-associated. Reports state that TCR beta sequences accurately predicted most subjects' HLA-A and HLA-B alleles.

It was with 60 Vbeta and 13 Jbeta primers that the PCR ran. Assay used: immunoSEQ multiplex PCR; TCRdb lists only in-frame clones, some missing. This table has under 90,000 clones, 77% appearing once. The germline CDR1 and CDR2 sequences are LGHNT and FRNRAP. The CDR3 has 13 residues. V was clipped by 1 base and J by 6 bases; unmatched bases: 3. This sequence originates from a man aged 45-60 years in good health and CMV-seropositive. V gene TRBV12-5 combines with J gene TRBJ2-7; the match to TRBD1 covers 7 bases. Sample: PBMCs. The CDR3 here is CASGLATGIEQYF. In DNA form, the CDR3 reads TGTGCTAGTGGTTTGGCGACAGGGATCGAGCAGTACTTC.